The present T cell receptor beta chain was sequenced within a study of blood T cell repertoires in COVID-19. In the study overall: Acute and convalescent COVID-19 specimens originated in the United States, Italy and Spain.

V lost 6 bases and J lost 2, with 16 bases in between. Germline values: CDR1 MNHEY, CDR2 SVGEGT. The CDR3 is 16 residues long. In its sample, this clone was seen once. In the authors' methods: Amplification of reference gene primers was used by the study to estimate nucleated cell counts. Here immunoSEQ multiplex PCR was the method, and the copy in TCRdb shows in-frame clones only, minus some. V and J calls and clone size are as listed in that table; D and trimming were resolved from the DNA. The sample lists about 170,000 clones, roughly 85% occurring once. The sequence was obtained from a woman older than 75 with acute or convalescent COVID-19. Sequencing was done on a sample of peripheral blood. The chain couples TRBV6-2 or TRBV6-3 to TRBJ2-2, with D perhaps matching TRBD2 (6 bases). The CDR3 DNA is TGTGCCAGCAGCCAGGGACTCTTACTAAACACCGGGGAGCTGTTTTTT. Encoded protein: CASSQGLLLNTGELFF.